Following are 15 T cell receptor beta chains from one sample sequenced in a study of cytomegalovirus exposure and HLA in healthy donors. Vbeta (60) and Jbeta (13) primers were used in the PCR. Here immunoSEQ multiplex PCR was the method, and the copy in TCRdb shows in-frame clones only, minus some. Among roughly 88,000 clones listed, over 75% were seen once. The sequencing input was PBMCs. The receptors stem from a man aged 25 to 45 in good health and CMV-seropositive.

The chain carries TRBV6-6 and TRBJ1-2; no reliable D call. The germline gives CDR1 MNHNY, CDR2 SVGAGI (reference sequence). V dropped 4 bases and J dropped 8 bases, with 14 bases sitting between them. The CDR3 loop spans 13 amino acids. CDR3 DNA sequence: TGTGCCAGCAGTTCGGAGGGTAGAGAAGGCTACACCTTC. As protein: CASSSEGREGYTF.

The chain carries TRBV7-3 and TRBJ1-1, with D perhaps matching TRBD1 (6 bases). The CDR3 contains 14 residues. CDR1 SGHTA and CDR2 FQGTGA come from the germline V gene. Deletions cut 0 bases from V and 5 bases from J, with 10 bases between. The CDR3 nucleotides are TGTGCCAGCAGCTTAACCAACAGGGAGACTGAAGCTTTCTTT. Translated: CASSLTNRETEAFF.

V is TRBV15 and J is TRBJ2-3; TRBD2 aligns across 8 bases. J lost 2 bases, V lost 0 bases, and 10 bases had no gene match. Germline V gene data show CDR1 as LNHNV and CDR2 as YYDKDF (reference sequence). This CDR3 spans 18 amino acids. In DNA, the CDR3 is TGTGCCACCAGCAGAGAGGTGATTAGCGGGGACCTCACAGATACGCAGTATTTT. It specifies CATSREVISGDLTDTQYF.

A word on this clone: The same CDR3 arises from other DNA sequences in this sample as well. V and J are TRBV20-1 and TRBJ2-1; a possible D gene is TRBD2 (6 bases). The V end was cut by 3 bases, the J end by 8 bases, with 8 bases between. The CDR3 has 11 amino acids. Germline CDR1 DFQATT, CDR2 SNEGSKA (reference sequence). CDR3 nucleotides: TGCAGTGCTAGTAAGCGGGATGAGCAGTTCTTC. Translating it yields CSASKRDEQFF.

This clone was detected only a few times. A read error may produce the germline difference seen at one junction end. CDR3 nucleotides: TGTGCTAGCAGCTTAGCAGAATACTTGGAAGCTTTCTTT. Protein sequence: CASSLAEYLEAFF. V is TRBV7-7 and J is TRBJ1-1; D unresolved. The germline V gene has CDR1 SSHAT and CDR2 FNYEAQ (reference sequence). CDR3 size: 13 residues.

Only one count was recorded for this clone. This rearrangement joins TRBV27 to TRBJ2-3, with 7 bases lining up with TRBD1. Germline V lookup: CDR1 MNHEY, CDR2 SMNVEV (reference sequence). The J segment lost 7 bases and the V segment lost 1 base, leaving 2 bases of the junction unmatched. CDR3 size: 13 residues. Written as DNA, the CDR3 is TGTGCCAGCAGTTTATTACAGGGGAATACGCAGTATTTT. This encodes CASSLLQGNTQYF.

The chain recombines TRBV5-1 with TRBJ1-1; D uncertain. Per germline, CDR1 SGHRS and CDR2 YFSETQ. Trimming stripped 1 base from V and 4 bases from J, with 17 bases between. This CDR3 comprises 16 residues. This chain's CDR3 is CASSLRPREGATEAFF. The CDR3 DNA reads TGCGCCAGCAGCTTGAGACCTCGGGAAGGAGCCACTGAAGCTTTCTTT.

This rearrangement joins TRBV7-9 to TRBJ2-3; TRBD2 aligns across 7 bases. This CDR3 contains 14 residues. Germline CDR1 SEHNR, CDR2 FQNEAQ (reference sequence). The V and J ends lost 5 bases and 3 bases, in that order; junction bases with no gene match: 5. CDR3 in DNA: TGTGCCAGCAGCCCCTGGGGGGGTACAGATACGCAGTATTTT. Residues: CASSPWGGTDTQYF.

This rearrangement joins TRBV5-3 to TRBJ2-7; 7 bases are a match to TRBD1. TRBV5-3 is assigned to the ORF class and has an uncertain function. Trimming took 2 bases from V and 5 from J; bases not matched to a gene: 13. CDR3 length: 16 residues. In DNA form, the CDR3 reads TGTGCCAGAAGCTTAACTTCAATACAGGGGATCCACGAGCAGTACGTC. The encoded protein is CARSLTSIQGIHEQYV.

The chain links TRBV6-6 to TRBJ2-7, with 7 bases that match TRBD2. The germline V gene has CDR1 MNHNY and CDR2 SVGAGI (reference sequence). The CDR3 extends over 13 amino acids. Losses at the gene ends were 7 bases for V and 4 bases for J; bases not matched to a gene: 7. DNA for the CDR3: TGTGCCAGCACTGGACTAGGGGCATACGAGCAGTACTTC. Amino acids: CASTGLGAYEQYF.

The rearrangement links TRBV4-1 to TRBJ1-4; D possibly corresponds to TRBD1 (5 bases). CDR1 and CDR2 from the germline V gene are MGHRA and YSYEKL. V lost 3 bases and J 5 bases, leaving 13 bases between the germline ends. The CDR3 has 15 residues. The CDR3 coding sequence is TGCGCCAGCAGCCACGTAAGGGGTTGGAATGAAAAACTGTTTTTT. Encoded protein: CASSHVRGWNEKLFF.

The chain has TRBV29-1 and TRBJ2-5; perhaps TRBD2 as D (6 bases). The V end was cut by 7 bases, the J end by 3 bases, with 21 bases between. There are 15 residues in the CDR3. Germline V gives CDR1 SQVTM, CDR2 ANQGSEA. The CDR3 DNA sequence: TGCAGCGCCCCAGGGAGGTCCTGGGGGGAAGAGACCCAGTACTTC. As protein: CSAPGRSWGEETQYF.

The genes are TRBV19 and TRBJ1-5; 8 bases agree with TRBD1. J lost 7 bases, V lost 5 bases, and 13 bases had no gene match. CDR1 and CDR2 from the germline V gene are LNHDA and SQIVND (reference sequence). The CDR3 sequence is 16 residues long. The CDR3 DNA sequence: TGTGCCAGTAGTGCAGCCGGGACAGGTAGAGAACAGCCCCAGCATTTT. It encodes CASSAAGTGREQPQHF.

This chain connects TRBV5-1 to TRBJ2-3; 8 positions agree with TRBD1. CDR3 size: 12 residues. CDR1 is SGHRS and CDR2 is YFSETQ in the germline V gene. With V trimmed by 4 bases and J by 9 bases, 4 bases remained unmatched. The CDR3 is CASSLDRGTQYF. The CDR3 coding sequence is TGCGCCAGCAGCCTAGACAGGGGAACGCAGTATTTT.

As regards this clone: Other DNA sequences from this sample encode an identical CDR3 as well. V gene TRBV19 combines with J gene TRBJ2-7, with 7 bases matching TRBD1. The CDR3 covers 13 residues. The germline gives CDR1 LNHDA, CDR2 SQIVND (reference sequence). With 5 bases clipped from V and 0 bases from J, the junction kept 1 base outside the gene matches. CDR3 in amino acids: CASSWDSSYEQYF. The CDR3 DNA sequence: TGTGCCAGTAGTTGGGACAGCTCCTACGAGCAGTACTTC. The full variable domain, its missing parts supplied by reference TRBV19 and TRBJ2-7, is DGGITQSPKYLFRKEGQNVTLSCEQNLNHDAMYWYRQDPGQGLRLIYYSQIVNDFQKGDIAEGYSVSREKKESFPLTVTSAQKNPTAFYLCASSWDSSYEQYFGPGTRLTVT.